This T cell receptor (beta chain) is from a study of regulatory T cells in long-lasting Graves disease. General study findings and limits: TRBV28, TRBJ1-2 and TRBJ2-5 emerged as the favored segments in persistent disease.

Stated time point: persistent/refractory GD, antithyroid drugs over 5 years with positive TRAb. RNA extracted from PBMCs served as the sequencing template. EDTA tubes received about 9.6 milliliters of drawn peripheral blood. For TCR beta, libraries came from iRepertoire HTBI primers and Arm-PCR of CDR3 regions. TCRdb fed the multiplex PCR reads into MiXCR, producing one record per CDR3 protein. The table includes over 650,000 distinct CDR3 sequences, about 32% detected once. Germline V gene lookup returns CDR1 SGHRS and CDR2 YFSETQ. CDR3 length: 14 amino acids. Trimming removed 1 base at V and 3 bases at J, with 10 bases between. Turning to this clonotype: As yet, its antigen is unknown.

This clonotype was obtained from a female donor with Graves disease. The V call is TRBV5-1, the J call TRBJ1-1, with D perhaps TRBD1 (6 bases). This sample comprised peripheral blood mononuclear cells (PBMCs), obtained when the disease was refractory, from a patient treated with antithyroid drugs. CDR3 nucleotide sequence: TGCGCCAGCAGCTTGAAACAGGGACACACTGAAGCTTTCTTT. This sequence encodes CASSLKQGHTEAFF.